These 27 T cell receptor beta chains share one sample of origin, sequenced in a study of CD8 T cells in Susac syndrome. Reverse transcription of roughly 0.45 to 1 ug RNA used random hexamers. TCRdb redid the calling of the immunoSEQ multiplex PCR reads with MiXCR, one entry per CDR3 protein. The table records some 200,000 distinct CDR3 sequences, roughly 96% of them present only once. Input material: CD4+ T cells from PBMCs. These receptors were collected from a human donor with multiple sclerosis.

V gene TRBV29-1 combines with J gene TRBJ2-3; 10 positions match TRBD1. The CDR3 contains 14 residues. Germline V gives CDR1 SQVTM, CDR2 ANQGSEA. Unmatched junction bases numbered 8, after V lost 6 bases and J lost 5 bases. CDR3 sequence reads: CSVRDRGYRDTQYF. Here the CDR3 DNA reads TGCAGCGTCCGGGACAGGGGTTATAGAGATACGCAGTATTTT.

The chain has TRBV12-3 or TRBV12-4 and TRBJ2-7; 8 nucleotides agree with TRBD2. This CDR3 contains 14 residues. The junction had 5 bases not matched to a gene; V was cut back by 4 bases and J by 3 bases. In DNA, the CDR3 is TGTGCCAGCAGTTCAAGCGGGAGAAACTACGAGCAGTACTTC. Protein product: CASSSSGRNYEQYF.

The CDR3 spells CASSQATGANVLTF. The DNA of the CDR3 is TGTGCCAGCAGCCAAGCCACTGGGGCCAACGTCCTGACTTTC. This chain joins TRBV3-1 and TRBJ2-6; no reliable D call. The V gene lost 1 base and the J gene lost 2 bases, with 3 bases spanning the gap. The CDR3 sequence is 14 residues long. The germline CDR1 and CDR2 sequences are LGHDT and YNNKEL (reference sequence).

The chain has TRBV5-1 and TRBJ2-5; 8 positions agree with TRBD2. The J segment lost 5 bases and the V segment lost 0 bases, leaving 12 bases of the junction unmatched. The CDR3 length is 17 residues. CDR1 is SGHRS and CDR2 is YFSETQ in the germline V gene. The CDR3 sequence: CASSLATQLAVAETQYF. The CDR3 bases are TGCGCCAGCAGCTTGGCCACACAACTAGCGGTTGCCGAGACCCAGTACTTC.

The chain carries TRBV12-3 or TRBV12-4 and TRBJ1-6, with a weak D call TRBD1 (6 bases). V lost 8 bases and J 9 bases, leaving 11 bases between the germline ends. The length of the CDR3 is 12 residues. The DNA of the CDR3 is TGTGCCAGCGGAACAGGGCCTTCACCCCTCCACTTT. As protein: CASGTGPSPLHF.

This chain joins TRBV18 and TRBJ2-7; D perhaps matches TRBD1 (6 bases). This CDR3 is 16 amino acids long. CDR1 KGHSH and CDR2 LQKENI come from the germline V gene. V was trimmed by 2 bases and J by 2 bases, leaving 16 bases between them. DNA of the CDR3: TGTGCCAGCTCACCAGGGCCAACAGGGCAGACCTACGAGCAGTACTTC. Translated: CASSPGPTGQTYEQYF.

CDR3 in amino acids: CASSPLPTGEEYF. Here the CDR3 DNA reads TGTGCCAGCTCACCCCTCCCGACGGGCGAGGAGTACTTC. This chain links TRBV18 with TRBJ2-4; D is ambiguous. The germline V and J ends were trimmed by 3 bases and 14 bases, with 17 bases remaining between them. The CDR3 runs 13 residues. The germline CDR1 and CDR2 sequences are KGHSH and LQKENI.

The chain uses TRBV3-1 and TRBJ2-1; no clear D gene. Trimming removed 4 bases from V and 5 bases from J, with 15 bases in between. CDR3 size: 15 residues. Germline CDR1 LGHDT, CDR2 YNNKEL (reference sequence). In DNA form, the CDR3 reads TGTGCCAGCAGCCCAAAGGGCCAGCCAAACAATGAGCAGTTCTTC. Translation gives CASSPKGQPNNEQFF.

The sample holds one count of this clonotype. The gene calls are TRBV29-1 and TRBJ2-5, with D possibly TRBD2 on 6 matching bases. V lost 4 bases and J lost 3, with 9 bases in between. Germline V lookup: CDR1 SQVTM, CDR2 ANQGSEA. The CDR3 spans 12 residues. CDR3 DNA sequence: TGCAGCGTTGGACGGAGGGAAGAGACCCAGTACTTC. Amino acids: CSVGRREETQYF.

The chain carries TRBV12-3 or TRBV12-4 and TRBJ1-1; the D gene is possibly TRBD1 (6 bases). V lost 8 bases, J lost 6 bases, and 10 bases lay in between. CDR3 length equals 11 residues. The CDR3 loop reads CASVRGPEAFF. CDR3 bases: TGTGCCAGCGTCCGGGGGCCTGAAGCTTTCTTT.

The chain employs TRBV30 and TRBJ1-2; TRBD1 might be the D (5 bases). CDR1 is GTSNPN, CDR2 SVGIG, per germline (reference sequence). The germline V and J ends were trimmed by 4 bases and 7 bases, with 16 bases remaining between them. This CDR3 is 13 amino acids long. CDR3 in DNA: TGTGCCTGGACGCTGAAGGGTAGGGGTGGCTACACCTTC. Amino acid sequence: CAWTLKGRGGYTF.

The rearrangement uses TRBV27 and TRBJ2-7, with TRBD2 identical over 8 bases. V gave up 7 bases and J gave up 4 bases; unmatched junction bases: 9. This CDR3 spans 14 amino acids. The germline V gene has CDR1 MNHEY and CDR2 SMNVEV (reference sequence). The CDR3 here is CASNPRGAMYEQYF. CDR3 DNA sequence: TGTGCCAGCAACCCGCGGGGGGCGATGTACGAGCAGTACTTC.

V is TRBV5-1 and J is TRBJ2-3; D perhaps matches TRBD1 (5 bases). V shed 4 bases and J shed 5 bases, with 17 bases lying between them. This CDR3 has 15 amino acids. CDR1 is SGHRS and CDR2 is YFSETQ in the germline V gene. The chain's CDR3 is CASSPPAGQGDTQYF. CDR3 nucleotide sequence: TGCGCCAGCAGCCCCCCGGCAGGGCAGGGAGATACGCAGTATTTT.

The chain has TRBV7-2 and TRBJ2-5; D ambiguous. This CDR3 contains 15 residues. The germline V and J ends were trimmed by 5 bases and 5 bases, with 18 bases remaining between them. Germline V gene lookup returns CDR1 SGHTA and CDR2 FQGNSA. This CDR3 is CASSLVRNSGETQYF. The CDR3 region has the DNA TGTGCCAGCAGCCTAGTCCGTAACTCTGGGGAGACCCAGTACTTC.

The genes are TRBV6-5 and TRBJ2-3; D perhaps matches TRBD1 (5 bases). The V end lost 6 bases, the J end lost 7 bases, and 14 bases lay between the germline ends. Per the germline V gene, CDR1 is MNHEY and CDR2 is SVGAGI. The CDR3 has 13 amino acids. The CDR3 sequence: CASSQGPLYTQYF. In nucleotides, the CDR3 is TGTGCCAGCAGCCAGGGCCCTTTATATACGCAGTATTTT.

CDR3 sequence (DNA): TGTGCCAGCAGACACAGGGGAGAGACCCAGTACTTC. Translation gives CASRHRGETQYF. The V gene is TRBV25-1, the J gene TRBJ2-5; the match to TRBD1 covers 7 bases. The CDR3 is 12 amino acids. Germline-derived CDR1 and CDR2 are MGHDK and SYGVNS. V shed 6 bases and J 4 bases; nucleotides not matched to a gene: 2.

This rearrangement joins TRBV7-6 to TRBJ2-1; TRBD2 agrees at 13 bases. The germline CDR1 and CDR2 sequences are SGHVS and FNYEAQ. V was clipped by 5 bases and J by 0 bases; unmatched bases: 4. The CDR3 is 17 residues long. CDR3 region: CASSRGLAGSSYNEQFF. For the CDR3, the DNA is TGTGCCAGCAGCCGGGGACTAGCGGGGAGCTCCTACAATGAGCAGTTCTTC.

The genes are TRBV6-5 and TRBJ2-1; D gene uncertain. CDR1 is MNHEY, CDR2 SVGAGI, per germline. V was pared by 6 bases and J by 6 bases, with 9 bases between. This CDR3 region has 12 residues. In nucleotides, the CDR3 is TGTGCCAGCAGCGGCAGACGCAATGAGCAGTTCTTC. Protein product: CASSGRRNEQFF.

The rearrangement joins TRBV30 to TRBJ2-5; D gene uncertain. The CDR3 is made up of 13 amino acids. V was shortened by 0 bases and J by 1 base, with 6 bases between the two germline ends. CDR1 and CDR2 from the germline V gene are GTSNPN and SVGIG (reference sequence). For the CDR3, the DNA is TGTGCCTGGAGTGTGACTGCCCAAGAGACCCAGTACTTC. Translating it yields CAWSVTAQETQYF.

This chain uses TRBV20-1 with TRBJ2-7, with D possibly being TRBD2 (6 bases). This CDR3 has 15 residues. V lost 2 bases to trimming and J lost 1 base, with 15 bases between them. The germline V gene has CDR1 DFQATT and CDR2 SNEGSKA (reference sequence). CDR3 nucleotide sequence: TGCAGTGCTAGAAGGGAGGAGGGGCGATCCTACGAGCAGTACTTC. Encoded protein: CSARREEGRSYEQYF.

The V gene is TRBV3-1, the J gene TRBJ1-1; D is perhaps TRBD1 (6 bases). This CDR3 has 13 residues. The germline V gene encodes CDR1 LGHDT and CDR2 YNNKEL (reference sequence). Trimming took 5 bases from V and 6 from J, leaving 13 bases between them. CDR3 loop: CASSARGGSEAFF. CDR3 nucleotide sequence: TGTGCCAGCAGCGCAAGAGGGGGATCTGAAGCTTTCTTT.

The V gene is TRBV29-1, the J gene TRBJ2-1; D perhaps matches TRBD2 (5 bases). Germline V gene lookup returns CDR1 SQVTM and CDR2 ANQGSEA. V was cut by 3 bases and J by 4 bases, with 16 bases left in between. This CDR3 comprises 15 residues. Written as DNA, the CDR3 is TGCAGCGTTGACCTCGGGCGGGTTTCATACAATGAGCAGTTCTTC. Its translation is CSVDLGRVSYNEQFF.

The chain couples TRBV27 to TRBJ2-3; 9 nucleotides align to TRBD2. CDR1 is MNHEY and CDR2 is SMNVEV in the germline V gene (reference sequence). J lost 0 bases, V lost 7 bases, and 2 bases had no gene match. This CDR3 region has 14 residues. The CDR3 region is CASMRGGSTDTQYF. The CDR3 nucleotides read TGTGCCAGCATGCGGGGGGGAAGCACAGATACGCAGTATTTT.

This clonotype was seen once. This chain connects TRBV18 to TRBJ2-7; 8 bases are a match to TRBD2. The CDR3 consists of 14 residues. Looked up from germline, CDR1 is KGHSH and CDR2 is LQKENI. Germline trimming cut 3 bases from V and 6 bases from J; bases unmatched to any gene: 7. The CDR3: CASSPGTRMGEQYF. CDR3 DNA: TGTGCCAGCTCACCGGGGACTAGGATGGGCGAGCAGTACTTC. Supplemented by reference TRBV18 and TRBJ2-7, the full variable domain reads NAGVMQNPRHLVRRRGQEARLRCSPMKGHSHVYWYRQLPEEGLKFMVYLQKENIIDESGMPKERFSAEFPKEGPSILRIQQVVRGDSAAYFCASSPGTRMGEQYFGPGTRLTVT.

The chain has TRBV7-9 and TRBJ2-2; D not certain. The CDR3 covers 12 residues. Deletions cut 5 bases from V and 6 bases from J, with 7 bases between. The germline V gene has CDR1 SEHNR and CDR2 FQNEAQ (reference sequence). CDR3 sequence reads: CASSPLPGELFF. In nucleotides, the CDR3 is TGTGCCAGCAGCCCATTACCCGGGGAGCTGTTTTTT. The complete variable domain, with remaining parts taken from reference TRBV7-9 and TRBJ2-2, reads DTGVSQNPRHKITKRGQNVTFRCDPISEHNRLYWYRQTLGQGPEFLTYFQNEAQLEKSRLLSDRFSAERPKGSFSTLEIQRTEQGDSAMYLCASSPLPGELFFGEGSRLTVL.

The gene calls are TRBV11-3 and TRBJ1-1; D may be TRBD1 (6 bases). From germline, CDR1 is SGHNT and CDR2 YENEEA. The V gene lost 5 bases and the J gene lost 1 base, with 17 bases spanning the gap. CDR3 length equals 16 residues. CDR3 sequence (DNA): TGTGCCAGCAGCAAAGGCGGTGCCAGGGGGAACACTGAAGCTTTCTTT. Translation gives CASSKGGARGNTEAFF. The full variable domain, completed using reference TRBV11-3 and TRBJ1-1, is EAGVVQSPRYKIIEKKQPVAFWCNPISGHNTLYWYLQNLGQGPELLIRYENEEAVDDSQLPKDRFSAERLKGVDSTLKIQPAELGDSAVYLCASSKGGARGNTEAFFGQGTRLTVV.

V usage is TRBV3-1 and J usage is TRBJ2-1; D is perhaps TRBD2 (5 bases). The CDR3 is 16 amino acids. Germline V gene sequence: CDR1 LGHDT, CDR2 YNNKEL (reference sequence). V gave up 4 bases and J gave up 2 bases, with 15 bases separating them. CDR3 region: CASSLYSGGPYNEQFF. CDR3 DNA sequence: TGTGCCAGCAGCCTATACTCTGGCGGGCCCTACAATGAGCAGTTCTTC.